Described below is a single T cell receptor (beta chain) sequence and its context. Per the study methods: Cell counts per sample came from amplifying reference gene primers. Method: immunoSEQ multiplex PCR; TCRdb's copy keeps in-frame clones and lacks some. V and J calls and clone size are those listed in that table; D and trimming were worked out from the DNA. The sample yields 100,000 to 150,000 clones, around 83% seen once. This specimen comes from a study of blood T cell repertoires in COVID-19. The wider study: Acute and convalescent COVID-19 samples came from the United States, Italy and Spain. The analysed material was cDNA or gDNA that came from T cells, B-cell-depleted T cells, or PBMCs.

This receptor was obtained from a woman between 50 and 59 years old with acute or convalescent COVID-19. Input material: peripheral blood.

The chain's CDR3 is CASSYIRTGRTDTQYF. As DNA, the CDR3 is TGTGCCAGCAGTTATATCCGGACAGGGAGGACAGATACGCAGTATTTT. The chain recombines TRBV28 with TRBJ2-3; 8 bases fit TRBD1. Germline-derived CDR1 and CDR2 are MDHEN and SYDVKM. The CDR3 has 16 amino acids. The trim removed 4 bases at V and 3 bases at J, leaving 9 bases unmatched.